Presented here are 6 T cell receptor beta chains from one specimen sequenced in a study of blood T cells in healthy people across ages. Sample-barcoded 5' priming and a J-beta primer mix drove a second PCR of roughly 7 to 11 cycles. TCRdb reprocessed the 5' RACE reads via MiXCR and lists one record per CDR3 protein. The sample includes around 650,000 distinct CDR3 sequences, roughly 43% seen only once; the top ten take roughly 30%. The sequenced material came from blood. Receptor source: a man older than 75 in good health.

The chain combines TRBV20-1 with TRBJ2-1, with 11 bases matching TRBD2. V shed 8 bases, J shed 6 bases, and the junction held 9 bases outside the gene matches. The CDR3 contains 14 residues. From germline, CDR1 is DFQATT and CDR2 SNEGSKA (reference sequence). Here the CDR3 DNA reads TGCAGTTCACATAGCGGGGGGGCTTTCAATGAGCAGTTCTTC. It encodes CSSHSGGAFNEQFF.

This clonotype was seen only a few times. The gene calls are TRBV7-3 and TRBJ2-3; D is ambiguous. The ends were cut back, 4 bases at V and 1 base at J, with 12 bases in the middle. Germline lookup yields CDR1 SGHTA and CDR2 FQGTGA. CDR3 length equals 15 residues. This CDR3 reads CASSSTLTRTDTQYF. For the CDR3, the DNA is TGTGCCAGCAGCTCGACTCTCACCCGCACAGATACGCAGTATTTT.

As to this clonotype: With a much larger clone just one base away, this may be a read error. The CDR3 reads CVSSLDRVQGTYNEQFF. The CDR3 nucleotides are TGTGTCAGCAGCTTAGATAGGGTACAGGGTACCTACAATGAGCAGTTCTTC. The chain has TRBV11-2 and TRBJ2-1; a possible D gene is TRBD1 (6 bases). Germline V gene sequence: CDR1 SGHAT, CDR2 FQNNGV. This CDR3 has 17 residues.

The J gene is TRBJ1-1, the V gene TRBV5-1, with D perhaps TRBD1 (5 bases). From germline, CDR1 is SGHRS and CDR2 YFSETQ. The CDR3 runs 16 residues. V shed 2 bases and J shed 1 base, with 15 bases lying between them. The CDR3 sequence is CASSFSSGGQNTEAFF. CDR3 DNA sequence: TGCGCCAGCAGCTTTAGTTCGGGAGGACAGAACACTGAAGCTTTCTTT.

This clonotype was recorded a few times. The V and J genes are TRBV5-1 and TRBJ2-1; D uncertain. The CDR3 is 12 amino acids. The germline CDR1 and CDR2 sequences are SGHRS and YFSETQ. The V gene lost 0 bases and the J gene lost 9 bases, with 7 bases spanning the gap. For the CDR3, the DNA is TGCGCCAGCAGCTTGGTTGGGCCTGAGCAGTTCTTC. It translates to CASSLVGPEQFF.

The chain recombines TRBV5-1 with TRBJ2-3; D gene ambiguous. Trimming removed 3 bases from V and 6 bases from J, with 11 bases in between. The CDR3 is made up of 13 amino acids. CDR1 is SGHRS and CDR2 is YFSETQ in the germline V gene. The CDR3 protein is CASSSASEDTQYF. CDR3 sequence (DNA): TGCGCCAGCAGCTCGGCCTCGGAGGATACGCAGTATTTT.